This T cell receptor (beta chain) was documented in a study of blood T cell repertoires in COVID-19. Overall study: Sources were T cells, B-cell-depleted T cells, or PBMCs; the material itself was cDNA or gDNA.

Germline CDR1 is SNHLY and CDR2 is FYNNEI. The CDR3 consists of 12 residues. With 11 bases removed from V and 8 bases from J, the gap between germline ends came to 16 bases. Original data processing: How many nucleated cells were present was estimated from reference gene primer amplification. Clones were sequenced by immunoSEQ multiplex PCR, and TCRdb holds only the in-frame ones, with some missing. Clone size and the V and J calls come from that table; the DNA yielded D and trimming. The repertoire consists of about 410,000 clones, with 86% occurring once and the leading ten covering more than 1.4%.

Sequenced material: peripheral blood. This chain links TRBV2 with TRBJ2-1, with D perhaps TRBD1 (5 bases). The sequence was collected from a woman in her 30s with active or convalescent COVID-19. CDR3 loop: CACTAGIDEQFF. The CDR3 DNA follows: TGTGCCTGCACAGCAGGGATCGATGAGCAGTTCTTC.